The 18 T cell receptor beta chains in this list originate from one sample, sequenced in a study of T cell responses to AZD1222 COVID-19 vaccine. Clones were read by immunoSEQ multiplex PCR, and TCRdb kept only the in-frame ones, dropping some. The sample includes roughly 80,000 clones, about 93% of them seen just once. Sequencing was performed on peripheral blood, taken on day 0 of MenACWY control vaccination. These TCRs come from an adult in good health.

The chain combines TRBV6-5 with TRBJ1-6; D gene unclear. Germline CDR1 MNHEY, CDR2 SVGAGI. V was pared by 6 bases and J by 7 bases, with 13 bases between. CDR3 length: 14 amino acids. The CDR3 DNA reads as TGTGCCAGCAGACGAGAGGGCAGGAATTCACCCCTCCACTTT. Its protein product is CASRREGRNSPLHF.

V gene TRBV11-2 combines with J gene TRBJ2-5; either TRBD1 or TRBD2 may supply D (5 bases each). V lost 1 base, J lost 1 base, and 10 bases lay in between. Per the germline V gene, CDR1 is SGHAT and CDR2 is FQNNGV. This CDR3 has 15 amino acids. The CDR3 bases are TGTGCCAGCAGCTTAGGTCGGGACGGCCAAGAGACCCAGTACTTC. It specifies CASSLGRDGQETQYF.

The chain recombines TRBV14 with TRBJ2-5; 7 bases fit TRBD1. After removal of 1 base from V and 7 bases from J, the junction contained 3 bases not matched to a gene. There are 13 residues in the CDR3. CDR1 and CDR2 (germline): SGHDN, FVKESK. Here the CDR3 DNA reads TGTGCCAGCAGCCAAGCCCCAGGGGGGACCCAGTACTTC. It codes for CASSQAPGGTQYF.

The rearrangement links TRBV27 to TRBJ2-7; D ambiguous. The CDR3 is 16 amino acids. The germline gives CDR1 MNHEY, CDR2 SMNVEV (reference sequence). Trimming took 3 bases from V and 0 from J, leaving 15 bases between them. The CDR3 loop reads CASSLGGPRSSYEQYF. In DNA, the CDR3 is TGTGCCAGCAGTTTGGGCGGACCCCGGAGCTCCTACGAGCAGTACTTC.

The rearrangement uses TRBV19 and TRBJ1-3; D is unresolved. CDR1 is LNHDA and CDR2 is SQIVND in the germline V gene (reference sequence). This CDR3 region has 15 residues. V was shortened by 7 bases and J by 0 bases, with 13 bases between the two germline ends. CDR3 sequence (DNA): TGTGCCAGTAAGCAGTTCCCTCTCTCTGGAAACACCATATATTTT. Translating gives CASKQFPLSGNTIYF.

For this clone: This specimen includes other DNA sequences encoding the same CDR3. This chain uses TRBV29-1 with TRBJ1-1; D might be TRBD1 (5 bases). The length of the CDR3 is 11 residues. Trimming shortened V by 4 bases and J by 7 bases, and 10 bases separated the two germline ends. Germline V lookup: CDR1 SQVTM, CDR2 ANQGSEA. CDR3 amino acids: CSVAGAGEAFF. The CDR3 DNA reads TGCAGCGTTGCCGGGGCCGGTGAAGCTTTCTTT.

The J gene is TRBJ2-5, the V gene TRBV25-1; 10 nucleotides align to TRBD2. This CDR3 comprises 14 residues. Trimming removed 3 bases from V and 5 bases from J; junction bases left unmatched: 3. Looked up from germline, CDR1 is MGHDK and CDR2 is SYGVNS. In DNA, the CDR3 is TGTGCCAGCAGTGACGAAGCGGGAGGGGAGACCCAGTACTTC. It is translated as CASSDEAGGETQYF.

The V call is TRBV28, the J call TRBJ1-5, with 7 bases lining up with TRBD1. Germline loops: CDR1 MDHEN, CDR2 SYDVKM. The ends lost 0 bases at V and 0 bases at J; junction bases unmatched: 5. This CDR3 spans 17 amino acids. The CDR3 DNA reads as TGTGCCAGCAGTTTATGGAGGGGACAGTATAGCAATCAGCCCCAGCATTTT. Protein: CASSLWRGQYSNQPQHF.

The rearrangement uses TRBV5-1 and TRBJ1-2; D remains ambiguous. Trimming cost V 0 bases and J 5 bases, with 11 bases left between them. The length of the CDR3 is 14 residues. Germline CDR1 reads SGHRS; CDR2 reads YFSETQ. CDR3 coding DNA: TGCGCCAGCAGCTTGGAGGCACAGTTTTATGGCTACACCTTC. It encodes CASSLEAQFYGYTF.

The chain carries TRBV6-7 and TRBJ1-5; unclear D gene. TRBV6-7 falls under the ORF class, with uncertain function. The CDR3 has 15 amino acids. V lost 4 bases to trimming and J lost 3 bases, with 13 bases between them. The DNA of the CDR3 is TGTGCCAGCAGTTTAGAACGAAGGCCCAATCAGCCCCAGCATTTT. This codes for CASSLERRPNQPQHF.

The gene calls are TRBV14 and TRBJ2-3; D not certain. The germline V gene has CDR1 SGHDN and CDR2 FVKESK. The CDR3 runs to 14 residues. V lost 0 bases and J 2 bases, leaving 6 bases between the germline ends. The chain's CDR3 is CASSQESPTDTQYF. CDR3 DNA: TGTGCCAGCAGCCAAGAGTCGCCCACAGATACGCAGTATTTT.

V is TRBV18 and J is TRBJ1-6, with D possibly TRBD1 on 5 matching bases. There are 13 residues in the CDR3. Trimming left V 3 bases short and J 11 bases short, with 11 bases between. From germline, CDR1 is KGHSH and CDR2 LQKENI. The CDR3 DNA reads TGTGCCAGCTCACCGGGAGGGGCGGCACCCCTCCACTTT. Translation gives CASSPGGAAPLHF. The variable domain in full, completed from reference TRBV18 and TRBJ1-6, reads NAGVMQNPRHLVRRRGQEARLRCSPMKGHSHVYWYRQLPEEGLKFMVYLQKENIIDESGMPKERFSAEFPKEGPSILRIQQVVRGDSAAYFCASSPGGAAPLHFGNGTRLTVT.

This sequence joins TRBV5-1 and TRBJ1-5; 7 bases map to TRBD1. V gave up 4 bases and J gave up 6 bases; unmatched junction bases: 10. CDR1 is SGHRS, CDR2 YFSETQ, per germline. There are 15 residues in the CDR3. The DNA of the CDR3 is TGCGCCAGCAGCATAACCGGGACAGTCGGTCAGCCCCAGCATTTT. Its translation is CASSITGTVGQPQHF. Full variable domain (rest looked up from reference TRBV5-1 and TRBJ1-5): KAGVTQTPRYLIKTRGQQVTLSCSPISGHRSVSWYQQTPGQGLQFLFEYFSETQRNKGNFPGRFSGRQFSNSRSEMNVSTLELGDSALYLCASSITGTVGQPQHFGDGTRLSIL.

The V and J genes are TRBV4-1 and TRBJ1-1; D possibly corresponds to TRBD1 (6 bases). Trimming stripped 0 bases from V and 11 bases from J, with 19 bases between. CDR3 length: 15 residues. Germline CDR1 MGHRA, CDR2 YSYEKL. The CDR3: CASSQEVVAGVWAFF. CDR3 bases: TGCGCCAGCAGCCAAGAGGTTGTGGCAGGGGTATGGGCTTTCTTT.

The rearrangement joins TRBV30 to TRBJ1-4, with 8 bases aligning to TRBD1. CDR1 GTSNPN and CDR2 SVGIG come from the germline V gene (reference sequence). The CDR3 covers 13 residues. V trimming: 1 base; J trimming: 8 bases; junction bases outside the gene matches: 3. The chain's CDR3 is CAWSADREEKLFF. In DNA form, the CDR3 reads TGTGCCTGGAGTGCGGACAGGGAGGAAAAACTGTTTTTT. Together with reference TRBV30 and TRBJ1-4, the CDR3 gives the full variable domain: SQTIHQWPATLVQPVGSPLSLECTVEGTSNPNLYWYRQAAGRGLQLLFYSVGIGQISSEVPQNLSASRPQDRQFILSSKKLLLSDSGFYLCAWSADREEKLFFGSGTQLSVL.

This clone was seen a single time. The chain employs TRBV2 and TRBJ1-2, with 7 bases aligning to TRBD1. This CDR3 comprises 12 residues. J was trimmed by 10 bases and V by 6 bases; bases with no gene match: 8. Per the germline V gene, CDR1 is SNHLY and CDR2 is FYNNEI. CDR3 loop: CASRTDRTYYTF. The DNA of the CDR3 is TGTGCCAGCAGGACGGACAGGACGTACTACACCTTC.

This clone came up a few times. The rearrangement links TRBV7-6 to TRBJ2-2; 7 bases match TRBD2. Germline V gene data show CDR1 as SGHVS and CDR2 as FNYEAQ. This CDR3 comprises 15 residues. The V segment lost 5 bases and the J segment 5 bases; nucleotides outside the gene matches: 8. Written as DNA, the CDR3 is TGTGCCAGCAGCCCTCGGGCGGGAGTAACCGGGGAGCTGTTTTTT. Translation: CASSPRAGVTGELFF.

The chain employs TRBV5-4 and TRBJ1-1; TRBD1 might be the D (5 bases). The germline gives CDR1 SGHNT, CDR2 YYREEE (reference sequence). The CDR3 covers 11 residues. V lost 4 bases and J 8 bases, leaving 9 bases between the germline ends. The CDR3 sequence: CASSLGGEAFF. The CDR3 DNA reads as TGTGCCAGCAGCCTTGGGGGGGAAGCTTTCTTT.